This is a list of T cell receptor beta chains from one sample in a study of tumor-infiltrating lymphocytes in primary liver carcinoma. TCRdb re-called the multiplex PCR reads with MiXCR, one entry per CDR3 protein. Of 300,000 to 350,000 distinct CDR3 sequences in the sample, almost 60% were seen once. The sequenced sample consisted of peripheral blood. The source of these receptors is a woman under 40 with primary liver carcinoma and hepatitis B virus infection. CDR3s include the opening cysteine and the closing phenylalanine or tryptophan. The D gene is left open where the match is weak. Some rows mark clone size as missing; the rest say once, few, many or name a class of expanded clone.

j_call | clone_size | d_call | v_call | cdr3_nt | cdr3_aa
TRBJ2-7 | . | . | TRBV28 | TGTGCCAGCAGTTTATGGGAGGGGCTCTACGAGCAGTACTTC | CASSLWEGLYEQYF
TRBJ2-1 | . | TRBD2 | TRBV11-3 | TGTGCCAGCAGCACCGGGACTAGCGGGCTATACAATGAGCAGTTCTTC | CASSTGTSGLYNEQFF
TRBJ2-7 | . | . | TRBV5-5 | TGTGCCAGCAGCCAAATACAGGGAGGCGAGCAGTACTTC | CASSQIQGGEQYF
TRBJ2-2 | many | . | TRBV11-2 | TGTGCCAGCAGCTTCTCCGGGGGGCTAATAGGGGAGCTGTTTTTT | CASSFSGGLIGELFF
TRBJ1-1 | . | . | TRBV7-9 | TGTGCCAGCAGCCCCCGGACAGTTTGGCGAGCTTTCTTT | CASSPRTVWRAFF
TRBJ2-5 | . | TRBD1 | TRBV2 | TGTGCCAGCAGGAAGGACAGGAGCCAAGAGACCCAGTACTTC | CASRKDRSQETQYF
TRBJ1-2 | many | . | TRBV29-1 | TGCAGCGTTGAAAGGCGCTATGGCTACACCTTC | CSVERRYGYTF
TRBJ2-3 | . | . | TRBV6-1 | TGTGTCAGCAGTTACAGGGACCGCACAGATACGCAGTATTTT | CVSSYRDRTDTQYF
TRBJ2-7 | . | TRBD2 | TRBV10-2 | TGCGCCAGCAGTGATCAGGCTAGCGGGAGCTCCTACGAGCAGTACTTC | CASSDQASGSSYEQYF
TRBJ1-2 | . | . | TRBV5-1 | TGCGCCAGCAGCTTGCTGGTGGACGGACTTAACTATGGCTACACCTTC | CASSLLVDGLNYGYTF
TRBJ1-2 | . | TRBD1 | TRBV5-4 | TGTGTCAGCAGCAGACAGGGGGGTGGCTACACCTTC | CVSSRQGGGYTF
TRBJ2-3 | . | TRBD2 | TRBV11-3 | TGTGCCAGCAGCTTAGGTTTTGGAGCGGGAGGGCCGATAGATACGCAGTATTTT | CASSLGFGAGGPIDTQYF
TRBJ1-1 | many | . | TRBV29-1 | TGCAGCGCCGTAGGGGGGCTGAACACTGAAGCTTTCTTT | CSAVGGLNTEAFF
TRBJ1-5 | . | TRBD1 | TRBV10-2 | TGCGCCACCAGGGATACCAGGGGGGAACAGCCCCAGCATTTT | CATRDTRGEQPQHF
TRBJ2-5 | few | . | TRBV7-9 | TGTGCCAGCAGCTTCAGGGGCGGGGAGACCCAGTACTTC | CASSFRGGETQYF
TRBJ2-7 | . | . | TRBV28 | TGTGCCAGCAGTCGTACCAGGGAGATTATCGACGAGCAGTACTTC | CASSRTREIIDEQYF
TRBJ2-3 | many | TRBD1 | TRBV4-1 | TGCGCCAGCAGGACCCCGACAGGGGGTAGCACAGATACGCAGTATTTT | CASRTPTGGSTDTQYF
TRBJ2-1 | . | . | TRBV11-2 | TGTGCCATCAGCACCGTGCTAGCCCACAATGAGCAGTTCTTC | CAISTVLAHNEQFF
TRBJ1-2 | . | . | TRBV12-3/TRBV12-4 | TGTGCCAGCAGTATTTCTGGACGTGGCTACACCTTC | CASSISGRGYTF
TRBJ2-3 | . | . | TRBV12-3/TRBV12-4 | TGTGCCAGCAGTTTTAAGTCCTCCATAGATACGCAGTATTTT | CASSFKSSIDTQYF
TRBJ1-5 | many | . | TRBV12-3/TRBV12-4 | TGTGCCAGCAGTTTTGGTGGGACCAATCAGCCCCAGCATTTT | CASSFGGTNQPQHF
TRBJ2-6 | . | . | TRBV28 | TGTGCCAGCAGTTCCTGGGGTTACTCTGGGGCCAACGTCCTGACTTTC | CASSSWGYSGANVLTF
TRBJ2-6 | . | TRBD2 | TRBV11-3 | TGTGCCAGCAGCTCTTCCGGACTAGCGGGAGTTGCTGAGACCAACGTCCTGACTTTC | CASSSSGLAGVAETNVLTF